Listed here are 22 T cell receptor beta chains from one sample, sequenced in a study of radiation and T cells in renal cell carcinoma. The time point was: baseline pretreatment blood. Treatment: 15 Gy SBRT to primary tumor, nephrectomy 4 weeks later. This table comes from immunoSEQ multiplex PCR, and its TCRdb copy is limited to in-frame clones, with some not included. Among about 130,000 clones listed, approximately 82% were seen once. The sequenced sample was blood, obtained from a patient whose treatment included radiotherapy and nephrectomy. These TCRs come from a woman in her sixties or seventies with renal cell carcinoma.

This chain connects TRBV6-5 to TRBJ2-7, with D perhaps TRBD1 or TRBD2 (5 bases each). CDR1 is MNHEY and CDR2 is SVGAGI in the germline V gene. CDR3 length equals 16 residues. The germline V and J ends were trimmed by 4 bases and 0 bases, with 16 bases remaining between them. The CDR3 coding sequence is TGTGCCAGCAGTTCCGGGGACGGGCTAAGCTCCTACGAGCAGTACTTC. It encodes CASSSGDGLSSYEQYF.

The rearrangement links TRBV28 to TRBJ1-2, with 9 bases fitting TRBD1. V shed 2 bases, J shed 4 bases, and the junction held 8 bases outside the gene matches. Germline values: CDR1 MDHEN, CDR2 SYDVKM. The CDR3 is made up of 16 amino acids. Here the CDR3 reads CASSLPAGTGPYGYTF. CDR3 DNA: TGTGCCAGCAGTTTACCCGCTGGGACAGGGCCCTATGGCTACACCTTC.

This chain connects TRBV6-5 to TRBJ1-5; D is uncertain. The CDR3 spans 14 residues. V gave up 2 bases and J gave up 5 bases, with 10 bases separating them. Germline-derived CDR1 and CDR2 are MNHEY and SVGAGI. The CDR3 coding sequence is TGTGCCAGCAGTTACGACCAGTCGGATCAGCCCCAGCATTTT. As protein: CASSYDQSDQPQHF.

A remark on this clone: The same CDR3 arises from other DNA sequences in this sample as well. This chain joins TRBV5-6 and TRBJ1-2; D may be TRBD1 (6 bases). Germline V CDR1 and CDR2: SGHDT, YYEEEE. The V end was cut by 0 bases, the J end by 0 bases, with 9 bases between. This CDR3 comprises 15 residues. CDR3 region: CASSLADRSNYGYTF. Written as DNA, the CDR3 is TGTGCCAGCAGCTTGGCAGACAGGTCTAACTATGGCTACACCTTC.

This clone showed up just once. J is TRBJ2-1 and V is TRBV7-2, with D tentatively TRBD2 (5 bases). The CDR3 spans 15 residues. The V gene's germline CDR1 is SGHTA and CDR2 FQGNSA. V lost 5 bases and J lost 8, with 19 bases in between. As DNA, the CDR3 is TGTGCCAGCAGCGGAGAGGGAACAATTCTCGATGAGCAGTTCTTC. It specifies CASSGEGTILDEQFF.

The chain couples TRBV6-1 to TRBJ1-1; 8 positions match TRBD1. Germline CDR1 and CDR2: MNHNS and SASEGT. This CDR3 is 15 amino acids long. J gave up 5 bases and V 0 bases, and 5 bases lay outside the gene matches. DNA for the CDR3: TGTGCCAGCAGTGAAGCCGTCAGGGGGCGGACTGAAGCTTTCTTT. Its translation is CASSEAVRGRTEAFF.

Here the CDR3 DNA reads TGTGCCAGCAGTTGGGACGGAGTCTATGGCTACACCTTC. It specifies CASSWDGVYGYTF. V and J are TRBV6-6 and TRBJ1-2; D might be TRBD1 (5 bases). CDR1 and CDR2 from the germline V gene are MNHNY and SVGAGI (reference sequence). Deletions cut 4 bases from V and 4 bases from J, with 10 bases between. The CDR3 covers 13 residues.

In its sample, this clone was seen once. J is TRBJ1-1 and V is TRBV28, with D unresolved. CDR3 size: 13 residues. CDR1 MDHEN and CDR2 SYDVKM come from the germline V gene. With 1 base removed from V and 8 bases from J, the gap between germline ends came to 11 bases. This CDR3 reads CASSLLGGIEAFF. The CDR3 bases are TGTGCCAGCAGTTTATTAGGTGGCATAGAAGCTTTCTTT.

This clone was observed a single time. V usage is TRBV9 and J usage is TRBJ1-2; a possible D gene is TRBD1 (5 bases). The V end lost 0 bases, the J end lost 7 bases, and 10 bases lay between the germline ends. The CDR3 length is 13 residues. In germline, CDR1 is SGDLS, CDR2 YYNGEE. CDR3 nucleotide sequence: TGTGCCAGCAGCGTAGAGGACACCCGTGGCTACACCTTC. Encoded protein: CASSVEDTRGYTF.

V and J are TRBV6-5 and TRBJ1-4, with D possibly TRBD1 on 6 matching bases. Trimming removed 1 base from V and 6 bases from J, with 9 bases in between. This CDR3 is 14 amino acids long. CDR1 is MNHEY, CDR2 SVGAGI, per germline. The CDR3 reads CASSYWGGDEKLFF. The CDR3, as DNA: TGTGCCAGCAGTTACTGGGGGGGCGATGAAAAACTGTTTTTT.

V usage is TRBV9 and J usage is TRBJ2-7; no clear D gene. V was trimmed by 0 bases and J by 0 bases, leaving 10 bases between them. There are 15 residues in the CDR3. CDR1 and CDR2 from the germline V gene are SGDLS and YYNGEE. CDR3 residues: CASSVGGGYSYEQYF. CDR3 bases: TGTGCCAGCAGCGTAGGTGGTGGGTACTCCTACGAGCAGTACTTC.

This clone was seen more than once but under ten times. This chain uses TRBV28 with TRBJ2-7; 9 nucleotides line up with TRBD1. Germline CDR1 MDHEN, CDR2 SYDVKM. This CDR3 is 15 amino acids long. V was clipped by 2 bases and J by 7 bases; unmatched bases: 9. The CDR3 region is CASSLGGTGKREQYF. The CDR3 coding sequence is TGTGCCAGCAGTTTAGGGGGGACAGGGAAGAGGGAGCAGTACTTC. Full variable domain (remainder filled in from reference TRBV28 and TRBJ2-7): DVKVTQSSRYLVKRTGEKVFLECVQDMDHENMFWYRQDPGLGLRLIYFSYDVKMKEKGDIPEGYSVSREKKERFSLILESASTNQTSMYLCASSLGGTGKREQYFGPGTRLTVT.

The rearrangement joins TRBV28 to TRBJ1-2, with a tentative D call TRBD1 (5 bases). CDR3 size: 14 residues. Between the trimmed V and J ends, which lost 5 bases and 4 bases, there was a span of 14 bases. Per germline, CDR1 MDHEN and CDR2 SYDVKM. CDR3: CASSPVGEVYGYTF. CDR3 DNA sequence: TGTGCCAGCAGTCCCGTAGGGGAAGTCTATGGCTACACCTTC.

The chain has TRBV5-1 and TRBJ1-4; 11 nucleotides agree with TRBD1. The trim removed 4 bases at V and 8 bases at J, leaving 4 bases unmatched. The CDR3 loop spans 14 amino acids. CDR1 is SGHRS, CDR2 YFSETQ, per germline. The CDR3 loop reads CASSRTGGLEKLFF. The CDR3 DNA is TGCGCCAGCAGCAGGACAGGGGGCCTGGAAAAACTGTTTTTT.

The chain joins TRBV27 to TRBJ1-4; TRBD1 matches at 8 bases. CDR1 and CDR2 (germline): MNHEY, SMNVEV (reference sequence). This CDR3 is built from 15 residues. The V and J ends lost 3 bases and 7 bases, in that order; junction bases with no gene match: 7. The CDR3 is CASSFSGGSAEKLFF. In DNA form, the CDR3 reads TGTGCCAGCAGTTTCTCAGGGGGCTCGGCTGAAAAACTGTTTTTT.

The rearrangement uses TRBV5-1 and TRBJ1-5; no clear D. The CDR3 length is 14 residues. V was pared by 4 bases and J by 0 bases, with 8 bases between. Germline CDR1 and CDR2: SGHRS and YFSETQ. The CDR3 DNA sequence: TGCGCCAGCAGCCCGGGTTATAGCAATCAGCCCCAGCATTTT. Translation gives CASSPGYSNQPQHF.

J is TRBJ2-2 and V is TRBV19; 8 nucleotides line up with TRBD2. V shed 9 bases and J 5 bases; nucleotides not matched to a gene: 8. Germline CDR1 LNHDA, CDR2 SQIVND (reference sequence). This CDR3 has 14 residues. The CDR3 DNA reads TGTGCCAGCCATAGCGGGAACCTTACCGGGGAGCTGTTTTTT. Its protein product is CASHSGNLTGELFF.

The J gene is TRBJ2-1, the V gene TRBV7-9, with no clear D. The CDR3 loop spans 17 amino acids. The V gene lost 1 base and the J gene lost 2 bases, with 15 bases spanning the gap. Per germline, CDR1 SEHNR and CDR2 FQNEAQ (reference sequence). The CDR3 spells CASSLGAMVSPYNEQFF. The CDR3, as DNA: TGTGCCAGCAGCTTAGGGGCGATGGTTTCCCCCTACAATGAGCAGTTCTTC.

CDR3 protein: CAGRGTYNSPLHF. CDR3 in DNA: TGTGCCGGGCGGGGGACCTATAATTCACCCCTCCACTTT. This chain links TRBV30 with TRBJ1-6; the D gene is possibly TRBD1 (5 bases). The CDR3 totals 13 residues. The germline V and J ends were trimmed by 8 bases and 2 bases, with 10 bases remaining between them. Germline V lookup: CDR1 GTSNPN, CDR2 SVGIG (reference sequence).

CDR3: CASSLAVELFF. The DNA of the CDR3 is TGTGCCAGCAGCTTAGCGGTGGAGCTGTTTTTT. This chain uses TRBV7-9 with TRBJ2-2; D call uncertain. The V and J ends lost 0 bases and 10 bases respectively, with 3 bases between them. There are 11 residues in the CDR3. Germline CDR1 and CDR2: SEHNR and FQNEAQ (reference sequence).

The chain couples TRBV27 to TRBJ2-2; a weak D match, TRBD2 (5 bases). Trimming stripped 7 bases from V and 2 bases from J, with 17 bases between. This CDR3 comprises 16 residues. The germline V gene encodes CDR1 MNHEY and CDR2 SMNVEV (reference sequence). The CDR3 loop is CASTPLGRLNTGELFF. For the CDR3, the DNA is TGTGCCAGCACCCCTTTAGGGAGACTCAACACCGGGGAGCTGTTTTTT.

The rearrangement links TRBV2 to TRBJ1-4, with D possibly matching TRBD1 (5 bases). The V end was cut by 7 bases, the J end by 8 bases, with 17 bases between. This CDR3 region has 14 residues. The germline gives CDR1 SNHLY, CDR2 FYNNEI. The CDR3: CASMQVAEGEKLFF. CDR3 in DNA: TGTGCCAGCATGCAAGTGGCTGAGGGGGAAAAACTGTTTTTT.